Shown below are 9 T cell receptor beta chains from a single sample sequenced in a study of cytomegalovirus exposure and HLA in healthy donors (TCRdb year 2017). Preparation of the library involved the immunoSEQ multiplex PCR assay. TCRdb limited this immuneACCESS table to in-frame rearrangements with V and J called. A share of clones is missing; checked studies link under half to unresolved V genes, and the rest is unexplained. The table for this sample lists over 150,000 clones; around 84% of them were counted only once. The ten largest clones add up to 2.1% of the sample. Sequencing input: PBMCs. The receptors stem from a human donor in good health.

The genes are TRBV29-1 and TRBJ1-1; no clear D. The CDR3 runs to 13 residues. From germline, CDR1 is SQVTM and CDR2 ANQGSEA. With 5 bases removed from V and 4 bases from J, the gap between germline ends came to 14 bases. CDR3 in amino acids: CSVQPGIITEAFF. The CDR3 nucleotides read TGCAGCGTTCAACCCGGGATTATCACTGAAGCTTTCTTT.

The CDR3 region has the DNA TGTGCCAGCAGTGGCGGGGACAGGGCTACCTACAATGAGCAGTTCTTC. Protein sequence: CASSGGDRATYNEQFF. The chain is built from TRBV27 and TRBJ2-1, with TRBD1 identical over 9 bases. The CDR3 has 16 residues. V gave up 5 bases and J gave up 2 bases; unmatched junction bases: 7. CDR1 is MNHEY, CDR2 SMNVEV, per germline (reference sequence).

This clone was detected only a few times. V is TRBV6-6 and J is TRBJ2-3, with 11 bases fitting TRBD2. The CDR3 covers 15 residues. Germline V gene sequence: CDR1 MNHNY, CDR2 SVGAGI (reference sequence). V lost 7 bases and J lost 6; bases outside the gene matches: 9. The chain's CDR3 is CASNVLAGDVDTQYF. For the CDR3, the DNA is TGTGCCAGCAACGTACTAGCGGGAGATGTGGATACGCAGTATTTT.

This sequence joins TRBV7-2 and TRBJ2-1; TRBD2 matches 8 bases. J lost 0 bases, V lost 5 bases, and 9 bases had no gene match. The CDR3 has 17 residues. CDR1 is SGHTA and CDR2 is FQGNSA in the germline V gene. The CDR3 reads CASSPPEAGGSYNEQFF. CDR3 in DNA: TGTGCCAGCAGCCCTCCCGAGGCGGGGGGCTCCTACAATGAGCAGTTCTTC. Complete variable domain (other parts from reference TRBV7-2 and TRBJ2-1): GAGVSQSPSNKVTEKGKDVELRCDPISGHTALYWYRQSLGQGLEFLIYFQGNSAPDKSGLPSDRFSAERTGGSVSTLTIQRTQQEDSAVYLCASSPPEAGGSYNEQFFGPGTRLTVL.

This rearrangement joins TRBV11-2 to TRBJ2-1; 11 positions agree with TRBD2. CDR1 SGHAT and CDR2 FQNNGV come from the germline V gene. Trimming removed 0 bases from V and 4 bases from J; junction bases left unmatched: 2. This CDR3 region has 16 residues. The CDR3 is CASSLDTSGRYNEQFF. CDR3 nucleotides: TGTGCCAGCAGCTTAGACACTAGCGGGAGATACAATGAGCAGTTCTTC.

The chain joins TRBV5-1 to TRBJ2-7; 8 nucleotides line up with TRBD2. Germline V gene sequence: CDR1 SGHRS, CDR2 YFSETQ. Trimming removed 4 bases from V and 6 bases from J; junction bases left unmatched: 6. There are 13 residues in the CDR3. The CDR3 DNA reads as TGCGCCAGCAGCAACGGACTAGCCTCCGAGCAGTACTTC. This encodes CASSNGLASEQYF. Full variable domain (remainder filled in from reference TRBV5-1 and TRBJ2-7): KAGVTQTPRYLIKTRGQQVTLSCSPISGHRSVSWYQQTPGQGLQFLFEYFSETQRNKGNFPGRFSGRQFSNSRSEMNVSTLELGDSALYLCASSNGLASEQYFGPGTRLTVT.

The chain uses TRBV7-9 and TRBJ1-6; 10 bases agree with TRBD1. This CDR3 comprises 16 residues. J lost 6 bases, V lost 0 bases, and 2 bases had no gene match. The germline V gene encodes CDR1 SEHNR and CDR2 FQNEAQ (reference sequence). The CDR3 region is CASSLATGGGNSPLHF. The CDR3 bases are TGTGCCAGCAGCTTAGCGACAGGGGGCGGTAATTCACCCCTCCACTTT.

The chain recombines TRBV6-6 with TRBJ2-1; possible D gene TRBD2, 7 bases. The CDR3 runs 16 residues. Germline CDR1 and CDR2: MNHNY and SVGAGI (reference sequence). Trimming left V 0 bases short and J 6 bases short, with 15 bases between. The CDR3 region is CASSYSWGGQGNEQFF. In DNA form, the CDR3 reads TGTGCCAGCAGTTACTCGTGGGGGGGGCAGGGCAATGAGCAGTTCTTC.

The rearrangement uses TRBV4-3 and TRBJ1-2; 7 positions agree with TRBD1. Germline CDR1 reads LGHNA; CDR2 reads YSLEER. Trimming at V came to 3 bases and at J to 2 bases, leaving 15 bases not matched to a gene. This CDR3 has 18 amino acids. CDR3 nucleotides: TGCGCCAGCAGCCAGGGAACAGGGGCCTACACGAACAACTATGGCTACACCTTC. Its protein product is CASSQGTGAYTNNYGYTF.